The clone carrying this TCR beta chain was detected only a few times. What it binds is unknown. This entry is derived from a study of T cell repertoires in cytomegalovirus infection. For the study at large: As its CMV epitopes, the study selected recently identified HLA-C-restricted and well-studied HLA-B-restricted targets. Both a matching HLA type and CMV infection were indicated by public TCR beta signatures.

Study findings and constraints: There were HLA-C-restricted CMV-specific TCR beta clonotypes dominating the ex vivo response. Accumulated public TCR beta family frequency recognized individuals carrying CMV together with the relevant HLA.

In germline, CDR1 is SGHTA, CDR2 FQGNSA. CDR3 length: 16 residues. Trimming cost V 2 bases and J 3 bases, with 13 bases left between them. Each CDR3 protein is one row after TCRdb ran MiXCR on the reads. The sample has about 160,000 distinct CDR3 sequences, less than 25% seen once; the top ten hold roughly 25%. This chain links TRBV7-2 with TRBJ2-2; TRBD2 might be the D (6 bases). The sample consisted of CD8+ T cells from cultured PBMCs, taken from culture after CMV antigen stimulation. The clonotype comes from a human donor in good health (CMV status not recorded). Some clones in this sample may be carry-over from other donors' samples. The CDR3 DNA reads TGTGCCAGCAGCTTAAGTCCCGGGAGATACACCGGGGAGCTGTTTTTT. Residues: CASSLSPGRYTGELFF.